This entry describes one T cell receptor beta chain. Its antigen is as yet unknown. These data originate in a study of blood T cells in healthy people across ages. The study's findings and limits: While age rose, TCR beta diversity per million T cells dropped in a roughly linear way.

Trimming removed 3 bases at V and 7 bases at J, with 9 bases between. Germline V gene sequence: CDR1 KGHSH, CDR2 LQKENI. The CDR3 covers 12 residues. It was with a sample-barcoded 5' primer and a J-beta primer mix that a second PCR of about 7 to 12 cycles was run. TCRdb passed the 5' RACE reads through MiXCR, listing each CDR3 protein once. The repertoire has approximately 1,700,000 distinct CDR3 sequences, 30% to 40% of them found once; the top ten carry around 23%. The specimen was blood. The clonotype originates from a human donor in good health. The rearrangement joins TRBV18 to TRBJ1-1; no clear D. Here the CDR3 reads CASSPAYGEAFF. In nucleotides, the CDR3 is TGTGCCAGCTCACCCGCCTACGGTGAAGCTTTCTTT.